This T cell receptor (beta chain) was retrieved from a study of CXCR3-negative and CXCR3-positive naive CD8 T cells. Carrying UMI labels, the TRB cDNA libraries were prepared through 5' RACE. TCRdb reprocessed the 5' RACE reads, with one entry per CDR3 protein and no DNA. This sample contains some 40,000 distinct CDR3 sequences. The CDR3 contains 16 residues. CDR1 and CDR2 from the germline V gene are MNHEY and SVGAGI. V gene TRBV6-5 combines with J gene TRBJ2-2; TCRdb's D gene call, TRBD2, goes unchecked for lack of DNA. The clonotype was recovered from a human donor in good health. Some clones in this sample may be carry-over from other donors' samples. Sequencing used memory CD8+ T cells from blood. The chain's CDR3 is CASTPGRGDYTGELFF.